This T cell receptor beta chain was sequenced in a study of radiotherapy plus CTLA-4 blockade in lung cancer. Study details: Objective responses occurred in around 18% of patients; 31% had disease control. Study-level findings and limits: Once radiotherapy plus ipilimumab had been given, TCR clones derived from tumor expanded in blood.

A remark on this clone: The antigen is not known. Given the absence of the conserved phenylalanine or tryptophan at the CDR3 end, a read error is likely.

Trimming took 4 bases from V and 2 from J, leaving 4 bases between them. The length of the CDR3 is 12 residues. The germline V gene encodes CDR1 SGHNT and CDR2 YENEEA. Sequencing used immunoSEQ multiplex PCR; TCRdb keeps in-frame clones, though not all of them. The sample records around 110,000 clones, approximately 87% being singletons. The chain uses TRBV11-3 and TRBJ2-3; D is undetermined. Here the sequenced sample was peripheral blood, taken from a patient treated with radiotherapy plus ipilimumab. The origin of this receptor is a human donor with non-small cell lung cancer that progressed on radiotherapy plus ipilimumab. Some clones in this sample may be carry-over from other donors' samples. DNA for the CDR3: TGTGCCAGCAGCTCTTACACAGATACGCAGTATTCT. Its translation: CASSSYTDTQYS.